This T cell receptor beta chain was obtained from a study of blood T cell repertoires in COVID-19. Method: immunoSEQ multiplex PCR; TCRdb's copy keeps in-frame clones and lacks some. In the table there are fewer than 150,000 clones, approximately 89% of which are singletons. Concerning this clone: At one end the junction does not follow the germline gene, possibly because of a read error. Other nucleotide sequences from this sample produce the same CDR3.

The specimen was peripheral blood. This clonotype originated in an older woman with COVID-19, enrolled during active disease.

The CDR3 region is CASSHRDNPSHEQFF. As DNA, the CDR3 is TGTGCCAGCAGCCACCGGGACAACCCGTCTCATGAGCAGTTCTTC. The V gene is TRBV4-1, the J gene TRBJ2-1; a possible D gene is TRBD1 (6 bases). The germline CDR1 and CDR2 sequences are MGHRA and YSYEKL. The CDR3 length is 15 residues.